These 9 T cell receptor beta chains were all obtained from the same sample, sequenced in a study of cytomegalovirus exposure and HLA in healthy donors. 13 Jbeta primers and 60 Vbeta primers were used for the PCR. Measured with immunoSEQ multiplex PCR; TCRdb has only the in-frame clones, and not every one. The sample holds 80,000 to 95,000 clones; around 79% are singletons and the top ten take roughly 14%. Sequencing was carried out using PBMCs. The receptors stem from a woman in her thirties or forties in good health and CMV-seropositive.

The chain links TRBV13 to TRBJ2-3; 7 bases are shared with TRBD2. V gave up 2 bases and J gave up 2 bases; unmatched junction bases: 4. Germline CDR1 is PRHDT and CDR2 is FYEKMQ (reference sequence). The CDR3 spans 15 residues. CDR3 coding DNA: TGTGCCAGCAGCTTAAGGCGGGGGAACACAGATACGCAGTATTTT. Translation: CASSLRRGNTDTQYF.

There are a few counts of this clone. The CDR3 DNA follows: TGTGCCAGCAGCTTAGGGGTGCGGTACGAGCAGTACTTC. It specifies CASSLGVRYEQYF. This chain joins TRBV7-6 and TRBJ2-7, with D uncertain. This CDR3 region has 13 residues. The V end lost 1 base, the J end lost 4 bases, and 8 bases lay between the germline ends. Germline V gene data show CDR1 as SGHVS and CDR2 as FNYEAQ.

The CDR3 nucleotides read TGTGCCAGCAGGCTAATACCTATAGCGGGAGGTACCAACGAGCAGTACTTC. Its protein is CASRLIPIAGGTNEQYF. This chain uses TRBV27 with TRBJ2-7, with 10 bases matching TRBD2. The CDR3 loop spans 17 amino acids. Looked up from germline, CDR1 is MNHEY and CDR2 is SMNVEV (reference sequence). The ends lost 6 bases at V and 5 bases at J; junction bases unmatched: 16.

This chain connects TRBV21-1 to TRBJ1-6; the D segment call TRBD1 is taken from the table without a DNA check. TRBV21-1 is designated a pseudogene. The CDR3 sequence is 16 residues long. The CDR3, as DNA: TGTGCCAGCAGCAAAGATCCACAGAGAGTTAATTCACCCCTCCACTTT. Protein: CASSKDPQRVNSPLHF.

The rearrangement uses TRBV2 and TRBJ1-1, with a weak D call TRBD1 (6 bases). The CDR3 length is 18 residues. CDR1 is SNHLY, CDR2 FYNNEI, per germline. Trimming removed 0 bases at V and 0 bases at J, with 17 bases between. The CDR3 spells CASSEAGLLTGLNTEAFF. CDR3 coding DNA: TGTGCCAGCAGTGAAGCGGGGCTTTTGACAGGATTGAACACTGAAGCTTTCTTT.

As to this clone: The CDR3 ends on some other residue instead of the conserved phenylalanine or tryptophan, so this is likely a read error. This sequence joins TRBV2 and TRBJ1-2, with D tentatively TRBD1 (6 bases). In germline, CDR1 is SNHLY, CDR2 FYNNEI. CDR3 length equals 14 residues. The ends were cut back, 10 bases at V and 6 bases at J, with 21 bases in the middle. The CDR3 DNA follows: TGTGCCACAATCGCTAGGGGGATCTATGATGGCTACACCCTC. It is translated as CATIARGIYDGYTL.

The chain carries TRBV30 and TRBJ1-3, with D uncertain. Trimming removed 5 bases at V and 1 base at J, with 12 bases between. CDR1 is GTSNPN and CDR2 is SVGIG in the germline V gene (reference sequence). The CDR3 consists of 14 residues. CDR3 nucleotides: TGTGCCTGGGGGGAGGGAATTTCTGGAAACACCATATATTTT. Translation: CAWGEGISGNTIYF.

The V and J genes are TRBV7-8 and TRBJ2-3, with 11 bases aligning to TRBD2. V was clipped by 5 bases and J by 2 bases; unmatched bases: 6. Germline V CDR1 and CDR2: SGHVS, FQNEAQ. CDR3 length equals 16 residues. CDR3 nucleotides: TGTGCCAGCAGCCCAGTAGCGGGAGGGCCCACAGATACGCAGTATTTT. Translated: CASSPVAGGPTDTQYF. Combining the CDR3 with reference TRBV7-8 and TRBJ2-3 gives the whole variable domain GAGVSQSPRYKVAKRGQDVALRCDPISGHVSLFWYQQALGQGPEFLTYFQNEAQLDKSGLPSDRFFAERPEGSVSTLKIQRTQQEDSAVYLCASSPVAGGPTDTQYFGPGTRLTVL.

This clone was observed a few times. The V and J genes are TRBV27 and TRBJ2-2, with 9 nucleotides matching TRBD2. In germline, CDR1 is MNHEY, CDR2 SMNVEV (reference sequence). The CDR3 length is 16 residues. The ends lost 5 bases at V and 0 bases at J; junction bases unmatched: 4. DNA for the CDR3: TGTGCCAGCAGTACCCTAGCGGGGTCGAACACCGGGGAGCTGTTTTTT. It is translated as CASSTLAGSNTGELFF.